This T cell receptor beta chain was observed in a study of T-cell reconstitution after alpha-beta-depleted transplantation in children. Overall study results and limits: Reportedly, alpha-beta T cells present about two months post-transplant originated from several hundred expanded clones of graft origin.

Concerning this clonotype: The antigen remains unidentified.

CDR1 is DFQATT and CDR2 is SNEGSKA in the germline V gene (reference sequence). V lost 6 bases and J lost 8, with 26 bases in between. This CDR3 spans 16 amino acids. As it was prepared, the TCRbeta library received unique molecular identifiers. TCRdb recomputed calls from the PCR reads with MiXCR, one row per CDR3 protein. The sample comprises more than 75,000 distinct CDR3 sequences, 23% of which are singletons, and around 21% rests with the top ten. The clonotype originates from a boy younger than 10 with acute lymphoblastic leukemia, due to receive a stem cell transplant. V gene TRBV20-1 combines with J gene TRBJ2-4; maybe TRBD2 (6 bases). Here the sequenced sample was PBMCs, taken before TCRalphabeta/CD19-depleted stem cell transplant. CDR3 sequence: CSANRPAEGPADIQYF. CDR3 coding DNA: TGCAGTGCAAATAGGCCAGCGGAGGGGCCGGCGGACATTCAGTACTTC.